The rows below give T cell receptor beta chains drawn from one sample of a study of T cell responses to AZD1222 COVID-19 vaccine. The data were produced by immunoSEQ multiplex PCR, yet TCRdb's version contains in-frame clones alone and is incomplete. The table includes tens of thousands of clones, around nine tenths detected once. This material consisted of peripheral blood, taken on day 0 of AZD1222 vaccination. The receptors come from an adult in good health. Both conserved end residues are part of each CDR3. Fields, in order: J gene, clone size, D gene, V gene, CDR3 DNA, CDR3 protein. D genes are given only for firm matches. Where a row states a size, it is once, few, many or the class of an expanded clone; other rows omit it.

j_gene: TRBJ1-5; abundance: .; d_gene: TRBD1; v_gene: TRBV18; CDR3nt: TGTGCCAGCTCATCGGACAGGGCTGAGCCCCAGCATTTT; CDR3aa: CASSSDRAEPQHF
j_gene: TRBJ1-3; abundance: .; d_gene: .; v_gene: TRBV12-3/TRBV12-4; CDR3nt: TGTGCCAGCAGTTGGGCGGACGGCACCATATATTTT; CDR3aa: CASSWADGTIYF
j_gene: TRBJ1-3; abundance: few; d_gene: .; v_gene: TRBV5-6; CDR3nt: TGTGCCAGCAGCTTTCAGTCCGCCTCTGGAAACACCATATATTTT; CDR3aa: CASSFQSASGNTIYF
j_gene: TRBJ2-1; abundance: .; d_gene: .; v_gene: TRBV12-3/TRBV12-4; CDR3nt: TGTGCCAGCAGTTTAGAGAGATACAATGAGCAGTTCTTC; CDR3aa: CASSLERYNEQFF
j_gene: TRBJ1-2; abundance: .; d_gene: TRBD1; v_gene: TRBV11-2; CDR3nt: TGTGCCAGCAGCACGGACAGGGGGCCAGGGGGCTACACCTTC; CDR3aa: CASSTDRGPGGYTF
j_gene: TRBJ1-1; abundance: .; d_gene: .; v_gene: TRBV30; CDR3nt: TGTGCCTGGATTCTACAGGGATTAAACACTGAAGCTTTCTTT; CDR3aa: CAWILQGLNTEAFF
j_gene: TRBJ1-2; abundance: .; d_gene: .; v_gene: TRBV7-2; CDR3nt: TGTGCCAGCAGCTTAGAAGTGGGGGCGCCGAACTATGGCTACACCTTC; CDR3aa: CASSLEVGAPNYGYTF
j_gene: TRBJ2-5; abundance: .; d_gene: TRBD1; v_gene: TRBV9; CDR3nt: TGTGCCAGCAGCCCAACAGGGGGCGGGGAGACCCAGTACTTC; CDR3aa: CASSPTGGGETQYF
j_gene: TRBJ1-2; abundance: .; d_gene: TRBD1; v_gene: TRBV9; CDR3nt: TGTGCCAGCAGCCCCCTGACAGGGAACTATGGCTACACCTTC; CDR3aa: CASSPLTGNYGYTF
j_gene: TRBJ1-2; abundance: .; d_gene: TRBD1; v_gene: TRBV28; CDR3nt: TGTGCCAGCAGCCGACAGGGGGGAAGAAACTATGGCTACACCTTC; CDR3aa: CASSRQGGRNYGYTF
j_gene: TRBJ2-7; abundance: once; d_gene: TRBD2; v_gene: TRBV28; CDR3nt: TGTGCCAGCAGTTTACCTAGCGGGACCTACGAGCAGTACTTC; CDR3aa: CASSLPSGTYEQYF
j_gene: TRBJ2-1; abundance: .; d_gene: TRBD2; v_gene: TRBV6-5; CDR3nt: TGTGCCAGCGGAGCGGGGTTTCTAAATGAGCAGTTCTTC; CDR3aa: CASGAGFLNEQFF
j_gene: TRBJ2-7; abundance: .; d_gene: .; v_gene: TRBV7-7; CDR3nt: TGTGCCAGCAGCTTAGGTCAGAGCAACGAGCAGTACTTC; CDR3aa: CASSLGQSNEQYF
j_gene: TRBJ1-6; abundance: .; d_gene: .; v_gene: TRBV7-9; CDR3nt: TGTGCCAGCAGTGAGGGTTCCTATAATTCACCCCTCCACTTT; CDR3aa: CASSEGSYNSPLHF
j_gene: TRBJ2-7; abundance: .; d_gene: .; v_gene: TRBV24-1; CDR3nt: TGTGCCACCAGTGATCCCGGGTCCGGGGCCCTGGGGGACGAGCAGTACTTC; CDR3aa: CATSDPGSGALGDEQYF
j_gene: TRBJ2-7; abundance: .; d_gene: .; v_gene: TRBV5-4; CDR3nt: TGTGCCAGCAGCTTGGATTTACTAGACGAGCAGTACTTC; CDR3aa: CASSLDLLDEQYF
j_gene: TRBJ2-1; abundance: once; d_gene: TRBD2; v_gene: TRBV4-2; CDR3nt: TGTGCCAGCAGCCAAGAGGCTAGCGGAATCTACAATGAGCAGTTCTTC; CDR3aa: CASSQEASGIYNEQFF
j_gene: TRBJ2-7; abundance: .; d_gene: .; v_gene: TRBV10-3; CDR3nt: TGTGCCATCAGTGAGGAGTTGTCAGACGAGCAGTACTTC; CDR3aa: CAISEELSDEQYF
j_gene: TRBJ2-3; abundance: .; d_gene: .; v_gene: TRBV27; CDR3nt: TGTGCCAGCAGTCCACTGGGGGCAGGAGGCACAGATACGCAGTATTTT; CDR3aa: CASSPLGAGGTDTQYF
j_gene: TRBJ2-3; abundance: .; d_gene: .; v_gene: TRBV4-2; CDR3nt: TGTGCCAGCAGCCAAGTTGGAAGGGGGTCACCCACAGATACGCAGTATTTT; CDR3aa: CASSQVGRGSPTDTQYF
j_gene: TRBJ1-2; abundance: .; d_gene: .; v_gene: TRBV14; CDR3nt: TGTGCCAGCAGCCAAGAAATAAAAGGGCATGTCGGCTACACCTTC; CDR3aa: CASSQEIKGHVGYTF
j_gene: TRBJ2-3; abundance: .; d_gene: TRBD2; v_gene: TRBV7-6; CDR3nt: TGTGCCAGCAGCTTAGGTCGGCGGGGAGGGAGCACAGATACGCAGTATTTT; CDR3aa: CASSLGRRGGSTDTQYF
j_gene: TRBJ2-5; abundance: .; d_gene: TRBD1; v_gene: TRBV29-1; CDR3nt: TGCAGCGTTGGTTCGGACAGGGAATCACAAGAGACCCAGTACTTC; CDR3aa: CSVGSDRESQETQYF